The T cell receptor (beta chain) under discussion was sequenced for a study of OX40 agonist ivuxolimab in advanced cancers. About the study: With a range of about 23 to 90, age averaged approximately 60 years, and 75% to 90% were male. Partial responses occurred in three patients (one hepatocellular carcinoma, two cutaneous melanoma).

This clone was observed once. Only in-frame clones appear in the TCRdb table, and some are missing; sequencing was by immunoSEQ multiplex PCR. The sample gives tens of thousands of clones, around 94% of which show up once; over 20% is in the top ten. The TCR sequence derives from an adult with an advanced solid tumor such as melanoma, head and neck, liver or kidney cancer. Sequenced here: CD4+ or CD8+ T cells sorted from blood, sampled in a trial of the OX40 agonist ivuxolimab.

The CDR3 reads CASTPTSGINEQFF. The CDR3 DNA sequence: TGTGCCAGTACCCCCACTAGCGGGATCAATGAGCAGTTCTTC. This sequence joins TRBV19 and TRBJ2-1, with TRBD2 identical over 10 bases. The V gene end was trimmed by 7 bases and the J gene end by 6 bases; junction bases not matched to a gene: 6. The CDR3 contains 14 residues. CDR1 and CDR2 from the germline V gene are LNHDA and SQIVND (reference sequence).